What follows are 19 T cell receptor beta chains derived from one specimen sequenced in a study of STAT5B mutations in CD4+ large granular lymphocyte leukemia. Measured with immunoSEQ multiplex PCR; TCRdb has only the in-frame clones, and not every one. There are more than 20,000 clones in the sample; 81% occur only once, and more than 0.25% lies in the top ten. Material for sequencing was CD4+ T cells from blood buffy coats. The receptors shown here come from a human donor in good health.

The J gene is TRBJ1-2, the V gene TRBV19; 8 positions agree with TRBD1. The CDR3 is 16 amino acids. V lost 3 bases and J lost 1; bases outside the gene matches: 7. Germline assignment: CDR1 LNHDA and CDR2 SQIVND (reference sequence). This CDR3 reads CASSILSGQVNYGYTF. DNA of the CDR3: TGTGCCAGTAGTATTCTCTCGGGACAGGTTAACTATGGCTACACCTTC.

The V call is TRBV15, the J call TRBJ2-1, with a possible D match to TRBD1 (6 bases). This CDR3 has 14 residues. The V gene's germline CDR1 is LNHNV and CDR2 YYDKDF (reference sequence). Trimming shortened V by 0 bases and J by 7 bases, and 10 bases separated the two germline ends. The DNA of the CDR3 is TGTGCCACCAGCAGAGAGGCAGGGGATAATGAGCAGTTCTTC. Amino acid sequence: CATSREAGDNEQFF. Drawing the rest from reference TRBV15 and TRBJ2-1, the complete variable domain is DAMVIQNPRYQVTQFGKPVTLSCSQTLNHNVMYWYQQKSSQAPKLLFHYYDKDFNNEADTPDNFQSRRPNTSFCFLDIRSPGLGDTAMYLCATSREAGDNEQFFGPGTRLTVL.

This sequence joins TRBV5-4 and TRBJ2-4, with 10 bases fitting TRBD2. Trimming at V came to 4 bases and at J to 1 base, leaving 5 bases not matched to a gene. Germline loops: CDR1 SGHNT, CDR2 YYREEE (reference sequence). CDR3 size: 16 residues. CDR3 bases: TGTGCCAGCAGCCTTGGGACTAGCGCCGCCAAAAACATTCAGTACTTC. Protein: CASSLGTSAAKNIQYF.

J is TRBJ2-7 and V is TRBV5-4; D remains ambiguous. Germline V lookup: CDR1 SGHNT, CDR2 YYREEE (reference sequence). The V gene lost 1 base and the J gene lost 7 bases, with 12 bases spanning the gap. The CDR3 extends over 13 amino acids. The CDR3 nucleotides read TGTGCCAGCAGCTTGTTTCCTAGTCGTGAGCAGTACGTC. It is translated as CASSLFPSREQYV.

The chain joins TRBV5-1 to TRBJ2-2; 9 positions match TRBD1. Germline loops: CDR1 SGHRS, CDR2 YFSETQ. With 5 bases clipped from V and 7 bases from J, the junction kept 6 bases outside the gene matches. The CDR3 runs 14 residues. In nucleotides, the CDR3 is TGCGCCAGCAGTACAGGGGGCGTCAGCGGGGAGCTGTTTTTT. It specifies CASSTGGVSGELFF.

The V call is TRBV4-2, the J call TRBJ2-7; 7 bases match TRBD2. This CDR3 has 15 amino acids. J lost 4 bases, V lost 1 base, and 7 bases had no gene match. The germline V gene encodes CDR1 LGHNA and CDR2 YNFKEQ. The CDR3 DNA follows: TGTGCCAGCAGCCAAGCGGGGGGAGCGGGTTACGAGCAGTACTTC. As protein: CASSQAGGAGYEQYF.

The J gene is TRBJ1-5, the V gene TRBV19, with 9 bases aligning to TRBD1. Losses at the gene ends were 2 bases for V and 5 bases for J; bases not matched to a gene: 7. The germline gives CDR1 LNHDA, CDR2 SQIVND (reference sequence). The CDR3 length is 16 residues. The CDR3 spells CASSILPDRGDQPQHF. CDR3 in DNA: TGTGCCAGTAGTATACTCCCGGACAGGGGTGATCAGCCCCAGCATTTT.

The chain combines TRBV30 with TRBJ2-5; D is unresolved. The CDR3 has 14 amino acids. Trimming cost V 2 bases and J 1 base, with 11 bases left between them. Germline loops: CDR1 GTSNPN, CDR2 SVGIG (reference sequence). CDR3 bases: TGTGCCTGGAGTTCCGGGTTAGGCCAAGAGACCCAGTACTTC. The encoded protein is CAWSSGLGQETQYF.

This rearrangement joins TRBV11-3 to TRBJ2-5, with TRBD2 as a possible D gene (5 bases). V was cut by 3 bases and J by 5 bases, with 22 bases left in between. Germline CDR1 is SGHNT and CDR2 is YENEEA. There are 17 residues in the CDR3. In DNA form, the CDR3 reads TGTGCCAGCAGCTTTATTAGCTGGACTCCAAGGTTGGAGACCCAGTACTTC. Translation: CASSFISWTPRLETQYF.

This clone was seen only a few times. CDR3 nucleotide sequence: TGTGCCAGCAGGGGACAGGGACCGACCTACGAGCAGTACTTC. Translating gives CASRGQGPTYEQYF. The chain has TRBV6-5 and TRBJ2-7; TRBD1 aligns across 9 bases. Losses at the gene ends were 6 bases for V and 2 bases for J; bases not matched to a gene: 5. Germline V lookup: CDR1 MNHEY, CDR2 SVGAGI. The CDR3 sequence is 14 residues long.

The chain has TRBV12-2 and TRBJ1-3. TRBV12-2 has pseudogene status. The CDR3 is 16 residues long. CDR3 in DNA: TGTGCAAGTCGCACACAGCCCGGGGGCGCTGGAAACACCATATATTTT. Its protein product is CASRTQPGGAGNTIYF.

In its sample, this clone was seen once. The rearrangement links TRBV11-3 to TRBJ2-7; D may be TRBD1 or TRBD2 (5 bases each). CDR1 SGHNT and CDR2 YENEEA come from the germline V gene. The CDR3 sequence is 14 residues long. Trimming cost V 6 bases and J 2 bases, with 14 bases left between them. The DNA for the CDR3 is TGTGCCAGCAGTTCGGGACGGGCCGCCTACGAGCAGTACTTC. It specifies CASSSGRAAYEQYF.

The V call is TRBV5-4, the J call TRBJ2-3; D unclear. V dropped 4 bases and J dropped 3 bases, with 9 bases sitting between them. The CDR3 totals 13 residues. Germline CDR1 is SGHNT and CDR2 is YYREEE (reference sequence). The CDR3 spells CASSPAGTDTQYF. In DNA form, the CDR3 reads TGTGCCAGCAGCCCCGCTGGTACAGATACGCAGTATTTT.

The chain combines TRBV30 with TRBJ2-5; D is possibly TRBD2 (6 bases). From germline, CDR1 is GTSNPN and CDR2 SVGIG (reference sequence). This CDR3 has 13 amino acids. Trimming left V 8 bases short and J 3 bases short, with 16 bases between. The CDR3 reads CAQAEGVEETQYF. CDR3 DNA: TGTGCCCAGGCGGAGGGAGTGGAAGAGACCCAGTACTTC.

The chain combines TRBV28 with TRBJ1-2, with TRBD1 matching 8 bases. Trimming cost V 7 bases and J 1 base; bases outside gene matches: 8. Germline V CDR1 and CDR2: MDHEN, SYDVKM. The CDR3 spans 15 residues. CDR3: CASTDRARGNYGYTF. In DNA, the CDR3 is TGTGCCAGCACGGACAGGGCGCGAGGTAACTATGGCTACACCTTC.

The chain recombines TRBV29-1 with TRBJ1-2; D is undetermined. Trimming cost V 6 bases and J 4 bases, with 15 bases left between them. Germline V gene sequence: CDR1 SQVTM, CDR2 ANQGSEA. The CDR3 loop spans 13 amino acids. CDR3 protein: CSVAGEAIYGYTF. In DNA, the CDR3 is TGCAGCGTCGCCGGGGAGGCAATCTATGGCTACACCTTC.

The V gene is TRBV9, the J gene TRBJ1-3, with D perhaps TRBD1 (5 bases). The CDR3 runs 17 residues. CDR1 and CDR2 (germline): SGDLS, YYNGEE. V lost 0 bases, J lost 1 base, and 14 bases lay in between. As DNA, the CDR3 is TGTGCCAGCAGCGTAGGGTCTGTGGGGGGGTCTGGAAACACCATATATTTT. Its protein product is CASSVGSVGGSGNTIYF.

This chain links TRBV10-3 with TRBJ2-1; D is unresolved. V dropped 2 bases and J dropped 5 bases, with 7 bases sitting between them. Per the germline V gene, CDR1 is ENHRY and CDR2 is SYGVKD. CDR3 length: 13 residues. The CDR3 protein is CAISEDLNNEQFF. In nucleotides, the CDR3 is TGTGCCATCAGTGAGGATCTAAACAATGAGCAGTTCTTC.

CDR3 in amino acids: CASTEIEVEKLFF. CDR3 bases: TGTGCCAGCACCGAGATAGAGGTTGAAAAACTGTTTTTT. This chain joins TRBV7-9 and TRBJ1-4; D call uncertain. V shed 7 bases and J shed 7 bases, with 13 bases lying between them. Germline V gives CDR1 SEHNR, CDR2 FQNEAQ (reference sequence). The length of the CDR3 is 13 residues.